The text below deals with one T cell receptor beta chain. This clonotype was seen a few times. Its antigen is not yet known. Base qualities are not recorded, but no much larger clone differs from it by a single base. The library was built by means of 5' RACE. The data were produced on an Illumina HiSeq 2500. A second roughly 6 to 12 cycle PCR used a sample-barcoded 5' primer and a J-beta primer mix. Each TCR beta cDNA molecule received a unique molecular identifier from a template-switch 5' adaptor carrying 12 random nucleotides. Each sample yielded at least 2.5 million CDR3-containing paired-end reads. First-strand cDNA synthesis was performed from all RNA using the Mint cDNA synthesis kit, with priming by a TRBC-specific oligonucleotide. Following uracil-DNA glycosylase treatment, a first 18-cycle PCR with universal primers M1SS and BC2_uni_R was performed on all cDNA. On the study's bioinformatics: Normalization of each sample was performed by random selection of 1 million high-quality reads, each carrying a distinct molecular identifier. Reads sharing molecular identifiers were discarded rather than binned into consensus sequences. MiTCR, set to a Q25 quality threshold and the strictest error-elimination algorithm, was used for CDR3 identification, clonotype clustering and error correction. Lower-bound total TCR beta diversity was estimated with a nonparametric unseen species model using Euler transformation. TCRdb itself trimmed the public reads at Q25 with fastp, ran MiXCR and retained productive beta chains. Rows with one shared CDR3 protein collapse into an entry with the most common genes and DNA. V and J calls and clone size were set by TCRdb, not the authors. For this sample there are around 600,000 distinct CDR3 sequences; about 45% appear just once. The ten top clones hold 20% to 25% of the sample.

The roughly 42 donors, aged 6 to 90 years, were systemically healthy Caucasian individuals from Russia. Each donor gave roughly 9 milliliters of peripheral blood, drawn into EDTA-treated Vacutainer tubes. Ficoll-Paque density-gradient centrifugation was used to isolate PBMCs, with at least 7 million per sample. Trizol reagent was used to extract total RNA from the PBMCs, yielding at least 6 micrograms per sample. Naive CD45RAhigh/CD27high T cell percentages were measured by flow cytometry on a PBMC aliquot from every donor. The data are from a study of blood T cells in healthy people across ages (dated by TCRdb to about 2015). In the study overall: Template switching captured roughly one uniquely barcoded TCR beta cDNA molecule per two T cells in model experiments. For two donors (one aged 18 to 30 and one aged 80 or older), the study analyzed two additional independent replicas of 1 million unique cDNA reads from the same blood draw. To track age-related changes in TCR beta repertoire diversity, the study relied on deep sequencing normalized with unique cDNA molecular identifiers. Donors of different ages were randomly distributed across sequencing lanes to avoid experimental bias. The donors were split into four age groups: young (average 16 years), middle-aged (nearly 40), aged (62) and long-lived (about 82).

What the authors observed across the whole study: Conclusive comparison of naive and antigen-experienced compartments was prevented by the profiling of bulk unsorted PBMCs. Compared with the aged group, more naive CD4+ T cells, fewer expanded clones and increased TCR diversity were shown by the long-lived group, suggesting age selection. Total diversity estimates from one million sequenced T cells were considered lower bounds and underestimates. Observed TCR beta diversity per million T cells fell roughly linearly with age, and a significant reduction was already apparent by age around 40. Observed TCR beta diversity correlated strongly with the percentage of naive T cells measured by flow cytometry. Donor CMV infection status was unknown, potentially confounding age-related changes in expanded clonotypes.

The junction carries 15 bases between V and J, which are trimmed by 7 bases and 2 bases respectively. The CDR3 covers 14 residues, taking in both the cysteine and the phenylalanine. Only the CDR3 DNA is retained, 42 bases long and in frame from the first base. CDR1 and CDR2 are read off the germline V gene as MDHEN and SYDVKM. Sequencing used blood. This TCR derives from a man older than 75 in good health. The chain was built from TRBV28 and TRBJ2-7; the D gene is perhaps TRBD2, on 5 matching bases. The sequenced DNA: TGTGCCAGCACCGACGGGGTGGTCCCCTACGAGCAGTACTTC. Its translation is CASTDGVVPYEQYF.